Below are 32 T cell receptor beta chains sequenced from a single sample in a study of blood T cell repertoires in COVID-19. Some clones are missing from TCRdb's copy, which holds only in-frame ones; the method was immunoSEQ multiplex PCR. The sample yields fewer than 200,000 clones, about four fifths seen once. Material: peripheral blood. These receptor sequences come from a man in his 70s with active or convalescent COVID-19.

This clone was counted a few times. The gene calls are TRBV5-1 and TRBJ1-4; the D gene is possibly TRBD1 (5 bases). CDR3 length equals 13 residues. The germline V gene has CDR1 SGHRS and CDR2 YFSETQ. Trimming pared 4 bases from V and 10 bases from J, leaving 14 bases between. The CDR3 reads CASSPGGEGKLFF. In DNA form, the CDR3 reads TGCGCCAGCAGCCCCGGGGGAGAAGGAAAACTGTTTTTT.

The rearrangement links TRBV5-8 to TRBJ1-5; D possibly corresponds to TRBD1 (6 bases). Germline V gene data show CDR1 as SGHTS and CDR2 as YDEGEE. Trimming pared 5 bases from V and 9 bases from J, leaving 18 bases between. This CDR3 has 14 amino acids. The CDR3 here is CASRAGTRGLPQHF. Written as DNA, the CDR3 is TGTGCCAGCAGGGCCGGGACAAGGGGTTTGCCCCAGCATTTT.

The chain joins TRBV7-8 to TRBJ2-3; perhaps TRBD2 as D (5 bases). Germline V gives CDR1 SGHVS, CDR2 FQNEAQ. CDR3 length: 16 amino acids. The V end was cut by 5 bases, the J end by 2 bases, with 17 bases between. For the CDR3, the DNA is TGTGCCAGCAGCCCCCTTCCCCCGGGGAACACAGATACGCAGTATTTT. Translation: CASSPLPPGNTDTQYF.

This chain joins TRBV6-6 and TRBJ1-1; 10 bases fit TRBD1. CDR1 is MNHNY, CDR2 SVGAGI, per germline (reference sequence). Trimming took 6 bases from V and 1 from J; bases not matched to a gene: 5. The CDR3 covers 15 residues. CDR3 sequence reads: CASRPGTGANTEAFF. The CDR3 DNA sequence: TGTGCCAGCAGACCCGGGACAGGGGCGAACACTGAAGCTTTCTTT.

The V and J genes are TRBV30 and TRBJ2-1, with 8 bases matching TRBD2. The CDR3 spans 14 residues. The trim removed 3 bases at V and 2 bases at J, leaving 3 bases unmatched. Germline CDR1 reads GTSNPN; CDR2 reads SVGIG (reference sequence). The CDR3 spells CAWRRAGAYNEQFF. In DNA, the CDR3 is TGTGCCTGGAGGAGAGCGGGGGCCTACAATGAGCAGTTCTTC.

V and J are TRBV7-2 and TRBJ1-4; 8 nucleotides align to TRBD1. Germline lookup yields CDR1 SGHTA and CDR2 FQGNSA. With 6 bases clipped from V and 7 bases from J, the junction kept 10 bases outside the gene matches. This CDR3 contains 15 residues. The CDR3 nucleotides are TGTGCCAGCAGTTCTCAGGGGGCGCAGAGTGAAAAACTGTTTTTT. The encoded protein is CASSSQGAQSEKLFF.

The chain employs TRBV7-9 and TRBJ2-3; tentatively, D is TRBD1 (5 bases). The germline CDR1 and CDR2 sequences are SEHNR and FQNEAQ (reference sequence). CDR3 length: 16 residues. Deletions cut 5 bases from V and 2 bases from J, with 17 bases between. CDR3 sequence reads: CASSPGRTSITDTQYF. The CDR3 nucleotides are TGTGCCAGCAGCCCAGGACGGACAAGCATCACAGATACGCAGTATTTT.

The chain recombines TRBV9 with TRBJ2-2, with D unresolved. V lost 4 bases, J lost 4 bases, and 8 bases lay in between. Germline-derived CDR1 and CDR2 are SGDLS and YYNGEE. The CDR3 has 13 amino acids. CDR3 region: CASSTRITGELFF. As DNA, the CDR3 is TGTGCCAGCAGCACCAGGATCACCGGGGAGCTGTTTTTT.

V and J are TRBV6-2 or TRBV6-3 and TRBJ2-7; D may be TRBD1 (6 bases). CDR1 and CDR2 (germline): MNHEY, SVGEGT. This CDR3 has 15 residues. The V end lost 5 bases, the J end lost 2 bases, and 16 bases lay between the germline ends. CDR3 sequence (DNA): TGTGCCAGCAGTAAGGCCCGGGACAAGACCTACGAGCAGTACTTC. Residues: CASSKARDKTYEQYF.

The chain combines TRBV3-1 (or the pseudogene TRBV3-2) with TRBJ2-5, with a possible D match to TRBD2 (5 bases). Trimming took 10 bases from V and 5 from J, leaving 14 bases between them. Germline CDR1 is LGHDT and CDR2 is YNNKEL (reference sequence). This CDR3 has 12 amino acids. CDR3 residues: CAILRGRETQYF. The DNA for the CDR3 is TGTGCCATCCTTCGAGGGCGGGAGACCCAGTACTTC.

V and J are TRBV2 and TRBJ2-3, with TRBD2 matching over 13 bases. The V segment lost 4 bases and the J segment 0 bases; nucleotides outside the gene matches: 4. Germline assignment: CDR1 SNHLY and CDR2 FYNNEI. The CDR3 totals 17 residues. CDR3 amino acids: CASSVGTSGDSTDTQYF. Here the CDR3 DNA reads TGTGCCAGCAGTGTTGGGACTAGCGGGGATAGCACAGATACGCAGTATTTT.

This clone showed up just once. The chain links TRBV30 to TRBJ1-2; perhaps TRBD1 as D (5 bases). Trimming pared 5 bases from V and 8 bases from J, leaving 15 bases between. The CDR3 extends over 12 amino acids. Germline V lookup: CDR1 GTSNPN, CDR2 SVGIG (reference sequence). CDR3 in amino acids: CAWAQGMGGYTF. CDR3 bases: TGTGCCTGGGCCCAGGGTATGGGGGGCTACACCTTC.

This clone was picked up one time. V gene TRBV4-1 combines with J gene TRBJ1-3, with D possibly matching TRBD1 (5 bases). The CDR3 sequence is 18 residues long. Germline CDR1 reads MGHRA; CDR2 reads YSYEKL. The V gene lost 0 bases and the J gene lost 2 bases, with 17 bases spanning the gap. The CDR3, as DNA: TGCGCCAGCAGCCAAGATCTTGCCGGGCCCAGGGCTGGAAACACCATATATTTT. This sequence encodes CASSQDLAGPRAGNTIYF.

The rearrangement links TRBV3-1 (or the pseudogene TRBV3-2) to TRBJ2-7, with D perhaps TRBD2 (5 bases). The CDR3 has 13 amino acids. The V and J ends lost 5 bases and 4 bases respectively, with 12 bases between them. Per germline, CDR1 LGHDT and CDR2 YNNKEL (reference sequence). CDR3 residues: CASSDLGIYEQYF. CDR3 coding DNA: TGTGCCAGCAGCGACCTCGGGATATACGAGCAGTACTTC.

The chain has TRBV19 and TRBJ1-2; TRBD1 agrees at 8 bases. With 8 bases clipped from V and 4 bases from J, the junction kept 12 bases outside the gene matches. This CDR3 has 15 amino acids. In germline, CDR1 is LNHDA, CDR2 SQIVND (reference sequence). The CDR3 region is CASQTGGGSGYGYTF. For the CDR3, the DNA is TGTGCCAGTCAAACAGGGGGAGGGAGCGGCTATGGCTACACCTTC.

Remarks on this clone: At one boundary the junction diverges from the germline segment, which might be a read error. J is TRBJ2-5 and V is TRBV28, with 8 bases lining up with TRBD2. This CDR3 is built from 12 residues. Looked up from germline, CDR1 is MDHEN and CDR2 is SYDVKM. The CDR3 protein is CASRDRTTSGDF. For the CDR3, the DNA is TGTGCCAGCAGAGATCGGACAACTAGCGGAGACTTC.

The gene calls are TRBV11-3 and TRBJ2-7, with 8 positions matching TRBD2. CDR1 and CDR2 (germline): SGHNT, YENEEA. The ends lost 3 bases at V and 6 bases at J; junction bases unmatched: 4. There are 13 residues in the CDR3. The CDR3 loop reads CASSLPGGTEQYF. As DNA, the CDR3 is TGTGCCAGCAGCTTGCCGGGAGGGACCGAGCAGTACTTC.

The rearrangement uses TRBV6-2 or TRBV6-3 and TRBJ2-2; D unclear. The ends were cut back, 4 bases at V and 5 bases at J, with 5 bases in the middle. Germline CDR1 is MNHEY and CDR2 is SVGEGT. The CDR3 extends over 12 amino acids. The CDR3 nucleotides are TGTGCCAGCAGTTTACGGACCGGGGAGCTGTTTTTT. This sequence encodes CASSLRTGELFF.

The chain recombines TRBV27 with TRBJ2-7, with D perhaps matching TRBD1 (6 bases). Germline CDR1 reads MNHEY; CDR2 reads SMNVEV (reference sequence). CDR3 length: 14 residues. Trimming removed 3 bases at V and 2 bases at J, with 11 bases between. CDR3 protein: CASSLDRTTYEQYF. The DNA of the CDR3 is TGTGCCAGCAGTTTGGACAGAACGACCTACGAGCAGTACTTC.

This chain connects TRBV29-1 to TRBJ2-3; TRBD1 might be the D (6 bases). Germline V gene lookup returns CDR1 SQVTM and CDR2 ANQGSEA. Trimming took off 7 bases at V and 3 bases at J, with 14 bases between the two ends. There are 13 residues in the CDR3. The CDR3 is CSGTGYGTDTQYF. The CDR3 DNA is TGCAGCGGAACAGGGTACGGGACAGATACGCAGTATTTT.

This clone appeared a single time. The chain has TRBV5-6 and TRBJ2-1; TRBD2 matches 11 bases. This CDR3 contains 15 residues. V was pared by 3 bases and J by 9 bases, with 8 bases of the junction left unmatched. The V gene's germline CDR1 is SGHDT and CDR2 YYEEEE. This CDR3 is CASSSPLAGGAEQFF. CDR3 bases: TGTGCCAGCAGCTCCCCCTTAGCGGGGGGGGCTGAGCAGTTCTTC.

The chain links TRBV7-2 to TRBJ2-2, with TRBD2 matching over 11 bases. The CDR3 has 16 residues. Trimming cost V 5 bases and J 1 base; bases outside gene matches: 3. CDR1 is SGHTA and CDR2 is FQGNSA in the germline V gene. The CDR3 region has the DNA TGTGCCAGCAGCGTGGGACTAGCGGTGAACACCGGGGAGCTGTTTTTT. It translates to CASSVGLAVNTGELFF.

The chain carries TRBV18 and TRBJ2-1; a weak D match, TRBD2 (6 bases). Germline V lookup: CDR1 KGHSH, CDR2 LQKENI. This CDR3 region has 15 residues. Trimming left V 8 bases short and J 5 bases short, with 19 bases between. In DNA form, the CDR3 reads TGTGCCAGCCTAAAGTCCGGGACTCCCGACAATGAGCAGTTCTTC. It yields the protein CASLKSGTPDNEQFF.

On this clone: The sample carries other DNA sequences with the same CDR3. This rearrangement joins TRBV30 to TRBJ1-2; 7 bases line up with TRBD1. Germline assignment: CDR1 GTSNPN and CDR2 SVGIG (reference sequence). This CDR3 contains 13 residues. V was pared by 3 bases and J by 2 bases, with 3 bases of the junction left unmatched. CDR3 in DNA: TGTGCCTGGAGCAGGGACAGCAACTATGGCTACACCTTC. Its protein is CAWSRDSNYGYTF.

This clone was recorded many times. The V and J genes are TRBV6-6 and TRBJ1-1; D unresolved. The V end lost 6 bases, the J end lost 0 bases, and 8 bases lay between the germline ends. Germline-derived CDR1 and CDR2 are MNHNY and SVGAGI (reference sequence). This CDR3 region has 13 residues. The CDR3 DNA reads as TGTGCCAGCAGCGACACATTGAACACTGAAGCTTTCTTT. Translated, it gives CASSDTLNTEAFF.

This chain links TRBV7-8 with TRBJ2-1, with 11 bases that match TRBD2. V was clipped by 4 bases and J by 2 bases; unmatched bases: 10. Germline values: CDR1 SGHVS, CDR2 FQNEAQ. There are 18 residues in the CDR3. CDR3 loop: CASSSQTSGALTYNEQFF. The CDR3 nucleotides are TGTGCCAGCAGCTCACAGACTAGCGGGGCGCTAACCTACAATGAGCAGTTCTTC.

This clone was seen once. The chain recombines TRBV13 with TRBJ1-2; TRBD1 might be the D (6 bases). V gave up 6 bases and J gave up 6 bases, with 20 bases separating them. CDR1 is PRHDT, CDR2 FYEKMQ, per germline (reference sequence). The CDR3 has 15 amino acids. This CDR3 is CASSRKQGSMNGYTF. The CDR3 bases are TGTGCCAGCAGTCGAAAACAGGGTAGTATGAATGGCTACACCTTC.

In this sample, this clone turned up once. DNA for the CDR3: TGTGCCAGCAGCTTCCCAGGGCAGGGCTACACCTTC. Protein sequence: CASSFPGQGYTF. V is TRBV7-9 and J is TRBJ1-2; D may be TRBD1 (5 bases). CDR1 is SEHNR, CDR2 FQNEAQ, per germline (reference sequence). This CDR3 comprises 12 residues. Trimming took off 3 bases at V and 8 bases at J, with 10 bases between the two ends.

The rearrangement joins TRBV9 to TRBJ1-2, with TRBD1 as a possible D gene (5 bases). Trimming took 3 bases from V and 2 from J, leaving 14 bases between them. CDR3 length: 15 residues. Germline V gene lookup returns CDR1 SGDLS and CDR2 YYNGEE. CDR3 in amino acids: CASSAAPGGNYGYTF. CDR3 DNA: TGTGCCAGCAGCGCCGCCCCCGGGGGGAACTATGGCTACACCTTC.

The gene calls are TRBV5-4 and TRBJ2-7; 12 bases fit TRBD2. The ends lost 4 bases at V and 5 bases at J; junction bases unmatched: 10. This CDR3 has 16 amino acids. CDR1 is SGHNT, CDR2 YYREEE, per germline (reference sequence). The CDR3 DNA reads as TGTGCCAGCAGCCCCTCCAAGACTAGCGGGAGAAACGAGCAGTACTTC. Translation gives CASSPSKTSGRNEQYF.

The chain has TRBV5-4 and TRBJ1-4; 7 bases match TRBD1. J lost 6 bases, V lost 4 bases, and 9 bases had no gene match. This CDR3 has 15 residues. CDR1 is SGHNT, CDR2 YYREEE, per germline (reference sequence). The CDR3 coding sequence is TGTGCCAGCAGCCAAAACAGGGGTATCGATGAAAAACTGTTTTTT. Protein product: CASSQNRGIDEKLFF.

The V gene is TRBV5-1, the J gene TRBJ2-3; 11 bases are shared with TRBD1. The CDR3 runs to 14 residues. Germline V gene sequence: CDR1 SGHRS, CDR2 YFSETQ. The ends lost 4 bases at V and 4 bases at J; junction bases unmatched: 2. CDR3 region: CASSRTGGSDTQYF. The CDR3, as DNA: TGCGCCAGCAGCCGGACAGGGGGCTCAGATACGCAGTATTTT.